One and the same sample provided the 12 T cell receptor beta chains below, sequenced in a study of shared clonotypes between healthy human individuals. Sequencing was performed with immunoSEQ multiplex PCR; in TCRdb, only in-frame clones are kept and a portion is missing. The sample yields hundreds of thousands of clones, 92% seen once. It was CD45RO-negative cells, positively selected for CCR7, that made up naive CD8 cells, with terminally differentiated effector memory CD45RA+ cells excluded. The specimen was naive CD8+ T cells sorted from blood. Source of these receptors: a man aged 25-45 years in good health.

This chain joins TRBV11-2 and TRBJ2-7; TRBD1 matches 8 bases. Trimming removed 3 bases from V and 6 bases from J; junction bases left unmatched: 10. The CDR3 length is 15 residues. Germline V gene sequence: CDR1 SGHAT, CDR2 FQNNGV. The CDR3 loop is CASSLAGRGLVEQYF. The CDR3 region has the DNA TGTGCCAGCAGCTTGGCGGGCAGGGGGCTTGTCGAGCAGTACTTC.

CDR3 nucleotide sequence: TGTGCCAGCAGTGCCTGGACAGAAGTTTCCTACGAGCAGTACTTC. This encodes CASSAWTEVSYEQYF. The chain combines TRBV27 with TRBJ2-7, with TRBD1 as a possible D gene (6 bases). V lost 5 bases and J 1 base, leaving 15 bases between the germline ends. The CDR3 is made up of 15 amino acids. Germline V gene sequence: CDR1 MNHEY, CDR2 SMNVEV (reference sequence).

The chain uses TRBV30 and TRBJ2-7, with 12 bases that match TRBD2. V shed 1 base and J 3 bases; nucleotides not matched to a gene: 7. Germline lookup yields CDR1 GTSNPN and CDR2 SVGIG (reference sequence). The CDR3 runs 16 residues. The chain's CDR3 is CAWSGLAGVEGYEQYF. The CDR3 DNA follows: TGTGCCTGGAGTGGACTAGCGGGGGTGGAGGGCTACGAGCAGTACTTC.

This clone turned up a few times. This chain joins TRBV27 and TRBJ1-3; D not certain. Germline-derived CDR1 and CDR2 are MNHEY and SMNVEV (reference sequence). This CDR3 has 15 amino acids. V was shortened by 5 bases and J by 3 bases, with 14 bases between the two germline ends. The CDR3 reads CASSPGPIVGNTIYF. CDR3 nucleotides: TGTGCCAGCAGTCCAGGCCCGATAGTTGGAAACACCATATATTTT.

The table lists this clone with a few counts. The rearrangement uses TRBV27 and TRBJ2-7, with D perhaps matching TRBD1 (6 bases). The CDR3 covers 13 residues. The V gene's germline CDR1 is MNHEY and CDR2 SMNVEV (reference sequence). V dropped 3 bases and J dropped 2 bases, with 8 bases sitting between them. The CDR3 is CASSLGAPYEQYF. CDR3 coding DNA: TGTGCCAGCAGTTTGGGGGCCCCCTACGAGCAGTACTTC.

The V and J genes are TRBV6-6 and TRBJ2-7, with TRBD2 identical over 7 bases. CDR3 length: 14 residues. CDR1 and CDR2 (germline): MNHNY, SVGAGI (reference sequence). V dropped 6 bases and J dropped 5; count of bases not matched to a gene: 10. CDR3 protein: CASSSLGGRDEQYF. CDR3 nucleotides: TGTGCCAGCAGCTCCTTGGGCGGGAGAGACGAGCAGTACTTC.

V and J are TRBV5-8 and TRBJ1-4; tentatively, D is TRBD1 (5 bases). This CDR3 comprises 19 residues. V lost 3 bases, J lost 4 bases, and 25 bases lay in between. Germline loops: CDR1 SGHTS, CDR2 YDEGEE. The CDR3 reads CASSSGGGPPGAYNEKLFF. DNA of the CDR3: TGTGCCAGCAGCTCCGGGGGAGGACCGCCTGGCGCTTATAATGAAAAACTGTTTTTT.

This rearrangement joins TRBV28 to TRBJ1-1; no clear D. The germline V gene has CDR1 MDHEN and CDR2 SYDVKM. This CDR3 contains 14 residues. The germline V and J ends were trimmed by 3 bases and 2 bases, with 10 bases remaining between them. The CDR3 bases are TGTGCCAGCAGTTTTTACGGCAGCAACACTGAAGCTTTCTTT. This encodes CASSFYGSNTEAFF. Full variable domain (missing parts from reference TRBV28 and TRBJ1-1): DVKVTQSSRYLVKRTGEKVFLECVQDMDHENMFWYRQDPGLGLRLIYFSYDVKMKEKGDIPEGYSVSREKKERFSLILESASTNQTSMYLCASSFYGSNTEAFFGQGTRLTVV.

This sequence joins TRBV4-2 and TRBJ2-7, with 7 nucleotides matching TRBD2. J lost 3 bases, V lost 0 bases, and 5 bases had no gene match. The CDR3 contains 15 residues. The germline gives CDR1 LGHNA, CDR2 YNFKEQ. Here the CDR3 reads CASSQDWGEGYEQYF. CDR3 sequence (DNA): TGTGCCAGCAGCCAAGACTGGGGGGAGGGCTACGAGCAGTACTTC.

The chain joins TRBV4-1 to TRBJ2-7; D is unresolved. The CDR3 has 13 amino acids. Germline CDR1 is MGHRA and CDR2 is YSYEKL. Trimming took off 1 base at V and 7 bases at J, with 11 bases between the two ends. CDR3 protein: CASSQGVSREQYF. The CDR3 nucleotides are TGCGCCAGCAGCCAAGGAGTTTCAAGAGAGCAGTACTTC.

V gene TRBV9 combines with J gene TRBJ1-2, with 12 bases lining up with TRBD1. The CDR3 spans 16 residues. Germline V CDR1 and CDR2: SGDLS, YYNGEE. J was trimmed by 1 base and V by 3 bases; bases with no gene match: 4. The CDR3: CASSGDRGLHNYGYTF. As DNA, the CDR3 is TGTGCCAGCAGCGGGGACAGGGGGCTACATAACTATGGCTACACCTTC. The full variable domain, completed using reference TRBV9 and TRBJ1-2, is DSGVTQTPKHLITATGQRVTLRCSPRSGDLSVYWYQQSLDQGLQFLIQYYNGEERAKGNILERFSAQQFPDLHSELNLSSLELGDSALYFCASSGDRGLHNYGYTFGSGTRLTVV.

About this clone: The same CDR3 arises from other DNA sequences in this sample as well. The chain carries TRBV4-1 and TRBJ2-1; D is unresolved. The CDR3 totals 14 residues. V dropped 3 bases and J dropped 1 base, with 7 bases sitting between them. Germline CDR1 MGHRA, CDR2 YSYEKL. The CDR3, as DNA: TGCGCCAGCAGCCAGCTTAGTTCCTACAATGAGCAGTTCTTC. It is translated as CASSQLSSYNEQFF.